This is a list of T cell receptor beta chains from one sample in a study of blood T cells in healthy people across ages. TCRdb independently ran MiXCR on the 5' RACE reads; one entry per CDR3 protein. This sample carries approximately 290,000 distinct CDR3 sequences, roughly 27% of them seen once, and the ten largest clones take over 25%. The source material was blood. The receptors were sampled from an older woman in good health. Both conserved end residues are part of each CDR3. The order of the fields is clone size, J gene, D gene, V gene, CDR3 protein, CDR3 DNA. A D gene is named only where the DNA matches it firmly. Size tells how often a clone was seen (once, few, many) or the class of an expanded clone, and some rows leave it out.

few	TRBJ2-4	-	TRBV6-5	CASSRTEGAKNIQYF	TGTGCCAGCAGCCGGACAGAGGGAGCCAAAAACATTCAGTACTTC
many	TRBJ1-1	-	TRBV20-1	CSARRLNTEAFF	TGCAGTGCTAGACGGTTGAACACTGAAGCTTTCTTT
few	TRBJ1-1	-	TRBV6-2/TRBV6-3	CASSYLADTEAFF	TGTGCCAGCAGTTACCTGGCAGACACTGAAGCTTTCTTT
-	TRBJ2-5	TRBD1	TRBV20-1	CSAFTWDRDGRETQYF	TGCAGTGCTTTTACCTGGGACAGGGATGGGAGAGAGACCCAGTACTTC
many	TRBJ2-4	-	TRBV20-1	CSASVYGARNIQYF	TGCAGTGCTAGTGTGTACGGGGCCAGGAACATTCAGTACTTC
few	TRBJ2-7	-	TRBV21-1	CASSNEGGRKYF	TGTGCCAGCAGCAACGAGGGTGGGAGAAAGTACTTC
few	TRBJ2-2	TRBD2	TRBV20-1	CSARDRYSGSLGELFF	TGCAGTGCTAGAGATCGGTATAGCGGGAGTCTCGGGGAGCTGTTTTTT
few	TRBJ2-3	-	TRBV5-5	CASSLARSTDTQYF	TGTGCCAGCAGTTTGGCCCGAAGCACAGATACGCAGTATTTT
few	TRBJ2-2	-	TRBV28	CASRVSQGYTGELFF	TGTGCCAGCAGGGTCAGCCAGGGTTACACCGGGGAGCTGTTTTTT
-	TRBJ2-2	-	TRBV29-1	CSISVAASAYTGELFF	TGCAGCATCTCAGTGGCGGCTAGCGCTTACACCGGGGAGCTGTTTTTT
many	TRBJ2-7	-	TRBV7-2	CASSSSTTALAFDEQYF	TGTGCCAGCAGCTCGTCGACAACGGCACTAGCTTTCGACGAGCAGTACTTC
-	TRBJ2-3	-	TRBV7-2	CASRPRSHQDTQYF	TGTGCCAGCAGACCCCGGAGTCACCAAGATACGCAGTATTTT
few	TRBJ2-5	-	TRBV5-4	CASSPKEGTQETQYF	TGTGCCAGCAGCCCTAAAGAGGGTACCCAAGAGACCCAGTACTTC
many	TRBJ2-3	-	TRBV12-3/TRBV12-4	CASSFGQGTDTQYF	TGTGCCAGCAGTTTCGGGCAGGGCACAGATACGCAGTATTTT
-	TRBJ2-3	-	TRBV28	CASSLQGGAQYF	TGTGCCAGCAGTTTACAGGGGGGCGCGCAGTATTTT
-	TRBJ1-1	-	TRBV7-3	CASSPAVGTEAFF	TGTGCCAGCAGCCCAGCCGTGGGCACTGAAGCTTTCTTT
many	TRBJ2-4	TRBD2	TRBV15	CATSRGGGGGGSIQYF	TGTGCCACCAGCAGAGGTGGAGGCGGCGGGGGTTCTATTCAGTACTTC
few	TRBJ2-2	-	TRBV5-5	CASSLFRRDTGELFF	TGTGCCAGCAGCTTGTTTAGGCGAGACACCGGGGAGCTGTTTTTT
few	TRBJ2-7	-	TRBV7-2	CASSLAAQGGSYEQYF	TGTGCCAGCAGCTTAGCGGCTCAGGGAGGCTCCTACGAGCAGTACTTC